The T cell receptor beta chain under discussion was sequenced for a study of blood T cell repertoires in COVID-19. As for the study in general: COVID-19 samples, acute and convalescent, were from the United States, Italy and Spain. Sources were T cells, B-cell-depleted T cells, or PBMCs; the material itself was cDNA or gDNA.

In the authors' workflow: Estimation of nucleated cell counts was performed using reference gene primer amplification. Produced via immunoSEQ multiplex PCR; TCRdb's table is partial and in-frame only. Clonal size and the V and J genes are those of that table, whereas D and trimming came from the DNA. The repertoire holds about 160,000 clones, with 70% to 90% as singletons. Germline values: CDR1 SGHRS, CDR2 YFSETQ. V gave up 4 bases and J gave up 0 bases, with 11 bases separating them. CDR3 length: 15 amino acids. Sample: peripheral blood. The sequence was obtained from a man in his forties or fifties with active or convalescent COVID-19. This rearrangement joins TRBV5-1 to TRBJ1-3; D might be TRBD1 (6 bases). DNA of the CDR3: TGCGCCAGCAGCGAAGGACAGAGCTCTGGAAACACCATATATTTT. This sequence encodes CASSEGQSSGNTIYF.